The 7 T cell receptor beta chains listed next were all sequenced from one sample in a study of cytomegalovirus exposure and HLA in healthy donors. PCR amplification relied on 60 Vbeta primers (plus 13 Jbeta primers). Sequencing used immunoSEQ multiplex PCR; TCRdb keeps in-frame clones, though not all of them. The data show more than 100,000 clones, roughly 79% seen once. Input material: PBMCs. The receptors were gathered from a woman in her forties in good health and CMV-seronegative.

The CDR3 DNA is TGTGCCAGCAGTGAATTCGCAGGGACCAAAAACATTCAGTACTTC. Amino acid sequence: CASSEFAGTKNIQYF. The V call is TRBV6-1, the J call TRBJ2-4; a possible D gene is TRBD1 (5 bases). The CDR3 has 15 amino acids. Germline-derived CDR1 and CDR2 are MNHNS and SASEGT. V lost 2 bases and J lost 2, with 10 bases in between.

The chain joins TRBV7-3 to TRBJ2-1, with a weak D call TRBD2 (6 bases). V shed 0 bases and J shed 8 bases, with 14 bases lying between them. Germline CDR1 is SGHTA and CDR2 is FQGTGA. The CDR3 is 15 residues long. Here the CDR3 DNA reads TGTGCCAGCAGCTTAACGCGGGGTACGTTGGATGAGCAGTTCTTC. Residues: CASSLTRGTLDEQFF.

V usage is TRBV18 and J usage is TRBJ1-1, with 8 bases aligning to TRBD1. Germline V CDR1 and CDR2: KGHSH, LQKENI. With V trimmed by 5 bases and J by 3 bases, 5 bases remained unmatched. This CDR3 is built from 14 residues. The CDR3 DNA reads as TGTGCCAGCTCAATCGGGACAGGATACACTGAAGCTTTCTTT. It codes for CASSIGTGYTEAFF.

This chain links TRBV5-4 with TRBJ2-5, with 8 bases aligning to TRBD2. V shed 4 bases and J 5 bases; nucleotides not matched to a gene: 10. There are 15 residues in the CDR3. In germline, CDR1 is SGHNT, CDR2 YYREEE (reference sequence). Here the CDR3 reads CASSPPGGQGETQYF. The CDR3 DNA reads as TGTGCCAGCAGCCCGCCGGGGGGGCAGGGGGAGACCCAGTACTTC.

This rearrangement joins TRBV11-3 to TRBJ2-1; D is perhaps TRBD2 (6 bases). This CDR3 region has 19 residues. Trimming shortened V by 5 bases and J by 0 bases, and 23 bases separated the two germline ends. The germline CDR1 and CDR2 sequences are SGHNT and YENEEA. This CDR3 is CASSGSGTLGGGSYNEQFF. As DNA, the CDR3 is TGTGCCAGCAGCGGATCCGGGACTCTCGGAGGCGGCTCCTACAATGAGCAGTTCTTC.

This sequence joins TRBV7-6 and TRBJ2-7, with TRBD1 matching over 8 bases. The CDR3 is made up of 15 amino acids. The ends lost 5 bases at V and 3 bases at J; junction bases unmatched: 9. CDR1 is SGHVS and CDR2 is FNYEAQ in the germline V gene. The CDR3 nucleotides are TGTGCCAGCAGCCGAGGGGGGACAGGCCGCTACGAGCAGTACTTC. This codes for CASSRGGTGRYEQYF.

This chain connects TRBV6-1 to TRBJ1-1; TRBD1 aligns across 7 bases. Germline CDR1 reads MNHNS; CDR2 reads SASEGT. The CDR3 has 15 residues. V was clipped by 5 bases and J by 1 base; unmatched bases: 7. The CDR3 DNA sequence: TGTGCCAGCAGTTCCCCAAGGACAGGGAACACTGAAGCTTTCTTT. Translating it yields CASSSPRTGNTEAFF.